This note documents a single T cell receptor (beta chain) sequence. How the authors handled the data: Estimation of nucleated cell counts was performed using reference gene primer amplification. Sequenced by immunoSEQ multiplex PCR; TCRdb stores in-frame clones only, minus some. V and J calls plus clone size are reproduced from that table; the DNA served to infer D and trimming. The sample records about 100,000 clones, 85% to 95% being singletons. This sample was taken from a study of blood T cell repertoires in COVID-19. For the study at large: PBMCs, B-cell-depleted T cells, or T cells provided the cDNA or gDNA that made up the material.

The germline gives CDR1 MNHEY, CDR2 SVGAGI. The V and J ends lost 7 bases and 2 bases, in that order; junction bases with no gene match: 5. The CDR3 length is 14 residues. The V and J genes are TRBV6-5 and TRBJ1-3, with 7 bases lining up with TRBD1. This clonotype was obtained from a man in his forties or fifties with active COVID-19. Sequenced: peripheral blood. CDR3 coding DNA: TGTGCCAGCAACCCAGGGGGGACTGGAAACACCATATATTTT. Encoded protein: CASNPGGTGNTIYF.